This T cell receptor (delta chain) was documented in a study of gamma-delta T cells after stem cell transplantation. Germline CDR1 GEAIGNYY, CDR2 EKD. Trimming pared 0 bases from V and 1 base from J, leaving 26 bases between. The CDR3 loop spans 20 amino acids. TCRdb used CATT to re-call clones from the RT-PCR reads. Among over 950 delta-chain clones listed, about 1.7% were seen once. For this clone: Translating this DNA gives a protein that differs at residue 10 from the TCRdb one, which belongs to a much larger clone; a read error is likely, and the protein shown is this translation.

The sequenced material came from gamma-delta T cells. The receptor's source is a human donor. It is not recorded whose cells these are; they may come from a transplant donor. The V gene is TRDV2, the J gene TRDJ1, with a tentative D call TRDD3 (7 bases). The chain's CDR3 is CACDTVSFLRAGGITDKLIF. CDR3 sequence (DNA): TGTGCCTGTGACACCGTTTCTTTCCTAAGGGCTGGGGGGATCACCGATAAACTCATCTTT.